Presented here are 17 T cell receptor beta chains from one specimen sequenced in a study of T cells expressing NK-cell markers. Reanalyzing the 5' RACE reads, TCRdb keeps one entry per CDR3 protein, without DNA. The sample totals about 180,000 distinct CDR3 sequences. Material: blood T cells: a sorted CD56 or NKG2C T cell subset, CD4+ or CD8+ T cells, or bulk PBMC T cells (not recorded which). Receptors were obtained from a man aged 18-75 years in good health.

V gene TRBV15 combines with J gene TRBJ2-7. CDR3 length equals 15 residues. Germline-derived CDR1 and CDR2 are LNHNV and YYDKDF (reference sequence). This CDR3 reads CATSRDPVISSEQYF.

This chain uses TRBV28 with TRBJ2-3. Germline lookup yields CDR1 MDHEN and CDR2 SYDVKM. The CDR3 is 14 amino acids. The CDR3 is CASSFSWGTDTQYF.

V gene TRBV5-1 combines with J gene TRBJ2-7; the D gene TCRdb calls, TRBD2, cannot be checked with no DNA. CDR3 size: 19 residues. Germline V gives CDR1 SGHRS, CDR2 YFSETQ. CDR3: CASSLAPSVAGIAGYEQYF.

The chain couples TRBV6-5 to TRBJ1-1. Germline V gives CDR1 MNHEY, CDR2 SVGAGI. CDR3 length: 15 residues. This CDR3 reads CASSYSTGTNTEAFF.

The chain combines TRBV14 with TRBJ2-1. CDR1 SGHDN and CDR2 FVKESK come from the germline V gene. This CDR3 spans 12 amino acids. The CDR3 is CASSVVSYPQFF.

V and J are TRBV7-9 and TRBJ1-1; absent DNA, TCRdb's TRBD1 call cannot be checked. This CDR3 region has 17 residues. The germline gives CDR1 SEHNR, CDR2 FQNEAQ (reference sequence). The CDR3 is CASSKVQGEGMNTEAFF. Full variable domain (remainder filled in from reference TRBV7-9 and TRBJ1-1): DTGVSQNPRHKITKRGQNVTFRCDPISEHNRLYWYRQTLGQGPEFLTYFQNEAQLEKSRLLSDRFSAERPKGSFSTLEIQRTEQGDSAMYLCASSKVQGEGMNTEAFFGQGTRLTVV.

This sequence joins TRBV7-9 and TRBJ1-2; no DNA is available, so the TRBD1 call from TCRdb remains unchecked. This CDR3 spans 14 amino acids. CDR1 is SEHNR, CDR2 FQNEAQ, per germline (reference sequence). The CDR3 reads CASSWIGPGLGYTF. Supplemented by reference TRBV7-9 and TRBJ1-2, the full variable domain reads DTGVSQNPRHKITKRGQNVTFRCDPISEHNRLYWYRQTLGQGPEFLTYFQNEAQLEKSRLLSDRFSAERPKGSFSTLEIQRTEQGDSAMYLCASSWIGPGLGYTFGSGTRLTVV.

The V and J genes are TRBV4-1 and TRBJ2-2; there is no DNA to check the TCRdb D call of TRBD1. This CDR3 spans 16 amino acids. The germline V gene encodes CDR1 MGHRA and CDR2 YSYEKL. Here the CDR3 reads CASSQVTGGDTGELFF.

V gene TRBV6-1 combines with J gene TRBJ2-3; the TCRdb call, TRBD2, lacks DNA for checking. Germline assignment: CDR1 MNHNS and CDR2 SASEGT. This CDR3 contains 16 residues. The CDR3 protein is CASSRQTSGGTDTQYF.

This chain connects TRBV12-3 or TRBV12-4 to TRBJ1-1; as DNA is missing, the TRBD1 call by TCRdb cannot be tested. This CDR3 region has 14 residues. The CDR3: CASSQDRRHTEAFF.

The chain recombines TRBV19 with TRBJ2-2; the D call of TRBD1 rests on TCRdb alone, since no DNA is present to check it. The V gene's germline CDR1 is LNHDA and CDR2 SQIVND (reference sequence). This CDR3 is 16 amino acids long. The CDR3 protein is CASSMGQWAATGELFF. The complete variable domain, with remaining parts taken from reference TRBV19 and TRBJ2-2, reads DGGITQSPKYLFRKEGQNVTLSCEQNLNHDAMYWYRQDPGQGLRLIYYSQIVNDFQKGDIAEGYSVSREKKESFPLTVTSAQKNPTAFYLCASSMGQWAATGELFFGEGSRLTVL.

The CDR3 spells CASSFEGQGADTQYF. The rearrangement uses TRBV7-9 and TRBJ2-3; TCRdb designates TRBD1, a call that cannot be tested without DNA. Germline V gene lookup returns CDR1 SEHNR and CDR2 FQNEAQ (reference sequence). The CDR3 totals 15 residues.

The CDR3 loop reads CASSLWGGDKNIQYF. V and J are TRBV13 and TRBJ2-4; TCRdb returns TRBD1, unconfirmable since there is no DNA. The CDR3 contains 15 residues. The germline gives CDR1 PRHDT, CDR2 FYEKMQ (reference sequence).

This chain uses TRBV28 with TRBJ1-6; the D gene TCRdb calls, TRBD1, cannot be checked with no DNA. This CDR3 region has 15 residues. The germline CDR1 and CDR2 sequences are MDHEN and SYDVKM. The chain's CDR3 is CASDRAESYNSPLHF.

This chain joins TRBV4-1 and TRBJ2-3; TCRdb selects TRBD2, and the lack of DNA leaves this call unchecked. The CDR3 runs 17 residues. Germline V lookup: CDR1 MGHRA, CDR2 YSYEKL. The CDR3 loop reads CASSPRVTSGPTDTQYF.

CDR3 region: CASSIDLRGPAYEQYF. The rearrangement links TRBV19 to TRBJ2-7; TCRdb picks TRBD2, but there is no DNA to check that call. The CDR3 sequence is 16 residues long. Germline-derived CDR1 and CDR2 are LNHDA and SQIVND (reference sequence).

CDR3 residues: CSVDLADSAGEQYF. The chain employs TRBV29-1 and TRBJ2-7; TCRdb indicates TRBD1, and absent DNA this call remains unverified. This CDR3 contains 14 residues. Looked up from germline, CDR1 is SQVTM and CDR2 is ANQGSEA.